This T cell receptor (beta chain) emerged from a study of regulatory T cells in long-lasting Graves disease. The trim removed 6 bases at V and 4 bases at J, leaving 9 bases unmatched. The CDR3 extends over 15 amino acids. The germline CDR1 and CDR2 sequences are ENHRY and SYGVKD. Both iRepertoire HTBI primers and Arm-PCR of CDR3 regions were used to build the TCR beta libraries. TCRdb analysed the multiplex PCR reads with MiXCR anew, one entry per CDR3 protein. In the table there are 420,000 or so distinct CDR3 sequences, around 20% of which are singletons. In regard to this clonotype: Its target is unknown.

Time point indicated: persistent/refractory GD, antithyroid drugs over 5 years with positive TRAb. Making the TCR library involved RNA that had been extracted from PBMCs. Study-level results: Study of thyroid tissue was not done, with only peripheral blood studied. Favored gene segments in persistent disease were TRBV28, TRBJ1-2 and TRBJ2-5. Persistent Graves' patients showed a TCR diversity that was lower than that of newly diagnosed ones.

This sequence was found in a female donor with Graves disease. The rearrangement joins TRBV10-3 to TRBJ1-5; 7 bases align to TRBD1. The sample here was peripheral blood mononuclear cells (PBMCs), taken when the disease was refractory, from a patient treated with antithyroid drugs. DNA for the CDR3: TGTGCCATCAGCGCCGGGACAGCGAGAAATCAGCCCCAGCATTTT. Translated: CAISAGTARNQPQHF.